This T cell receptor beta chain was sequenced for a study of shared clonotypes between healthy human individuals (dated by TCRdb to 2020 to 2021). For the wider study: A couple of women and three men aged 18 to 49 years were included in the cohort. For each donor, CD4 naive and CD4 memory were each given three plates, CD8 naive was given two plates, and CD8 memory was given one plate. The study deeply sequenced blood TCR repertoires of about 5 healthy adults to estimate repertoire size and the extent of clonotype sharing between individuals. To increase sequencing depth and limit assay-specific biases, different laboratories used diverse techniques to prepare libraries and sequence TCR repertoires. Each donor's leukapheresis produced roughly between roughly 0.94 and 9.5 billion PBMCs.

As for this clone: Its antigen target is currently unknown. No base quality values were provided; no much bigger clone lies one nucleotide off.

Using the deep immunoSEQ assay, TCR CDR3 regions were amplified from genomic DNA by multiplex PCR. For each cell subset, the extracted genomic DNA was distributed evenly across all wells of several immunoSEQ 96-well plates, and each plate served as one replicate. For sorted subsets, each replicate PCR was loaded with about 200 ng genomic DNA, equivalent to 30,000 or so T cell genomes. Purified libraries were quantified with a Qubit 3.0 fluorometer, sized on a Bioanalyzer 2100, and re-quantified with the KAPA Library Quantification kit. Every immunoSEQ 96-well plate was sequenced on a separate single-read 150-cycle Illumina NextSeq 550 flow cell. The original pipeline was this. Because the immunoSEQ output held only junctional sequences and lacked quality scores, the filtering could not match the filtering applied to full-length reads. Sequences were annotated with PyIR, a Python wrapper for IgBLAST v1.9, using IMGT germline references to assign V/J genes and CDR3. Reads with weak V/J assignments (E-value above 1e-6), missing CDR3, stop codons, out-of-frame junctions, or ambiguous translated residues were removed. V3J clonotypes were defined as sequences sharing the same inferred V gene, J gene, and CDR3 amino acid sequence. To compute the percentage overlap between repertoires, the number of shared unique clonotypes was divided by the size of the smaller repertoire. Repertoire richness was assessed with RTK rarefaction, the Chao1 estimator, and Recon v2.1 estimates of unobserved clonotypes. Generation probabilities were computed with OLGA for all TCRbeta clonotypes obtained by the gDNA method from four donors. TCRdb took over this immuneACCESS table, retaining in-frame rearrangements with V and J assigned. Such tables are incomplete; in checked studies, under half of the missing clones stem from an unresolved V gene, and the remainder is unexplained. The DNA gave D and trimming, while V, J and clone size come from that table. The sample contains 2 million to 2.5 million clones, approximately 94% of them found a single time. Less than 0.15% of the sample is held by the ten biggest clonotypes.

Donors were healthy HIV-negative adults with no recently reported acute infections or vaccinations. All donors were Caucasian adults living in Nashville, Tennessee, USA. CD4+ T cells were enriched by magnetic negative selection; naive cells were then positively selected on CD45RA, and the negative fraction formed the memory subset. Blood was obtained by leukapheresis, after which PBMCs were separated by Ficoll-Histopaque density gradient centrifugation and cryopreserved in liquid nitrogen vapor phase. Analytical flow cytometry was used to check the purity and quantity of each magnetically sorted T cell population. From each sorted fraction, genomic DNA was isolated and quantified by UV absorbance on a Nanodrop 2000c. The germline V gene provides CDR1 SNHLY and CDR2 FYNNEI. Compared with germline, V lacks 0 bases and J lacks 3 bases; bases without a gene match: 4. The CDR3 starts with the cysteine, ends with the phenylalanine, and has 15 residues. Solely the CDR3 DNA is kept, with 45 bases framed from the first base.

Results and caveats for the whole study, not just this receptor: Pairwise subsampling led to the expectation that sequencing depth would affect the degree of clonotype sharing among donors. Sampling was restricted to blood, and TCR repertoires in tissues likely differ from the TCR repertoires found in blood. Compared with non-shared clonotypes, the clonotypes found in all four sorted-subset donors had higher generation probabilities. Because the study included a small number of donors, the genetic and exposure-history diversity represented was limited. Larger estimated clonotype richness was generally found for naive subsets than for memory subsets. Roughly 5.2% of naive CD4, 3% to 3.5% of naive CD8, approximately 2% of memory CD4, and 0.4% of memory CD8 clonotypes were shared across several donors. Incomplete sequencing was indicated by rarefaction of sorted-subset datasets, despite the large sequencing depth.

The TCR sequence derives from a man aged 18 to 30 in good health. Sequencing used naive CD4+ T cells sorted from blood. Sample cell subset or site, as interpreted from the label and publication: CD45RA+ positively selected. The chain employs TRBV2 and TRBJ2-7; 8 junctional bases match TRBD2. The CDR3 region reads CASSEASGSGYEQYF. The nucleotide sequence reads TGTGCCAGCAGTGAAGCGAGCGGGAGTGGCTACGAGCAGTACTTC.